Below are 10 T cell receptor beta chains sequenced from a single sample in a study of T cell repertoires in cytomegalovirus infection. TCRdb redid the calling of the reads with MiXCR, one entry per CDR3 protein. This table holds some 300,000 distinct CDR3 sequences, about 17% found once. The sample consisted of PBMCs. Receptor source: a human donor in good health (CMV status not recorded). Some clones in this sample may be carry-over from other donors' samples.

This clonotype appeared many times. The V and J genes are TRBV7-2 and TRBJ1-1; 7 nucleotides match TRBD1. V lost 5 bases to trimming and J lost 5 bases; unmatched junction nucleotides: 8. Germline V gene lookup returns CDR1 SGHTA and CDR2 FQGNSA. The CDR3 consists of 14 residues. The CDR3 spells CASSTQGGGTEAFF. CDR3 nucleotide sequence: TGTGCCAGCAGCACTCAGGGGGGGGGGACTGAAGCTTTCTTT.

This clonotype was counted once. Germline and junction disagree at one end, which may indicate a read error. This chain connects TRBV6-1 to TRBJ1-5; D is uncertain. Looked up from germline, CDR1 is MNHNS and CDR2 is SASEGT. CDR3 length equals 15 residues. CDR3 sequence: CASSEERASNQPQHF. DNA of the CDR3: TGTGCCAGCAGCGAAGAGAGAGCTAGCAATCAGCCCCAGCATTTT.

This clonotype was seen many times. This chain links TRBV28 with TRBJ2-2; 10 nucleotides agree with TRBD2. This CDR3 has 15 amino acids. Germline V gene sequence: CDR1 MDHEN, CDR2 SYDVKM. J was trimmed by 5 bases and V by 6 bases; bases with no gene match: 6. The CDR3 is CASSVAGGYTGELFF. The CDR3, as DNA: TGTGCCAGCAGCGTAGCGGGGGGCTATACCGGGGAGCTGTTTTTT.

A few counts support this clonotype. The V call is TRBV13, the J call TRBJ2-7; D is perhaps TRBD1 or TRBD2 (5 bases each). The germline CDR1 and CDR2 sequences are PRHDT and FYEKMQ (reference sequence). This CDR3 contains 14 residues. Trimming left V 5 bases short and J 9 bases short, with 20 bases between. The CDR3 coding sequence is TGTGCCAGCAGCCGTCTCGGGGACGCCACGCGGCAGTACTTC. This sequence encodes CASSRLGDATRQYF.

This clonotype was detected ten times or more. This chain's CDR3 is CASSLALGVSLGNTIYF. CDR3 coding DNA: TGTGCCAGCAGCCTGGCCCTTGGGGTTAGCCTGGGAAACACCATATATTTT. The rearrangement links TRBV7-2 to TRBJ1-3; D gene uncertain. The V gene lost 5 bases and the J gene lost 4 bases, with 21 bases spanning the gap. This CDR3 contains 17 residues. In germline, CDR1 is SGHTA, CDR2 FQGNSA.

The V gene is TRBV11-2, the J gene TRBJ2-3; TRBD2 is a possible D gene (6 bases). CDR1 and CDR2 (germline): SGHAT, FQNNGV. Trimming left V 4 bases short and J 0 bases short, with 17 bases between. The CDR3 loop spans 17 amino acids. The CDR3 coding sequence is TGTGCCAGCAGCTCGAGCTGGACTACGAGTAGCACAGATACGCAGTATTTT. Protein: CASSSSWTTSSTDTQYF. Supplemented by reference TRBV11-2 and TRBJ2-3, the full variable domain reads EAGVAQSPRYKIIEKRQSVAFWCNPISGHATLYWYQQILGQGPKLLIQFQNNGVVDDSQLPKDRFSAERLKGVDSTLKIQPAKLEDSAVYLCASSSSWTTSSTDTQYFGPGTRLTVL.

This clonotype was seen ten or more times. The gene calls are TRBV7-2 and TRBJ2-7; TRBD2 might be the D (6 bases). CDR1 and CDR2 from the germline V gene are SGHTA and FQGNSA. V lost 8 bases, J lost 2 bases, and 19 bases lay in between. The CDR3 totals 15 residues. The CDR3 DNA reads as TGTGCCAGCGGGGCCCGGCGGGGCTCAACCTACGAGCAGTACTTC. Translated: CASGARRGSTYEQYF. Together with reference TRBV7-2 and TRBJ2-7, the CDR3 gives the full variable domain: GAGVSQSPSNKVTEKGKDVELRCDPISGHTALYWYRQSLGQGLEFLIYFQGNSAPDKSGLPSDRFSAERTGGSVSTLTIQRTQQEDSAVYLCASGARRGSTYEQYFGPGTRLTVT.

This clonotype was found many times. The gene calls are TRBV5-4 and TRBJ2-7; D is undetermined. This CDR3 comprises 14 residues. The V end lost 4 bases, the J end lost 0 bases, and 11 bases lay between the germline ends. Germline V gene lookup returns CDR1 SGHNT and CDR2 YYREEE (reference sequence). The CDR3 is CASSRPDGSYEQYF. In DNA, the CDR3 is TGTGCCAGCAGCAGACCCGACGGCTCCTACGAGCAGTACTTC.

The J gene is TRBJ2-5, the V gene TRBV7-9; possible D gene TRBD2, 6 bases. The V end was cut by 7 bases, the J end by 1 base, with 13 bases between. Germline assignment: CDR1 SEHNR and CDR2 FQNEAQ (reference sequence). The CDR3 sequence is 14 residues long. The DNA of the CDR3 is TGTGCCAGCACCTCTCACGGGGGCCAAGAGACCCAGTACTTC. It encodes CASTSHGGQETQYF.

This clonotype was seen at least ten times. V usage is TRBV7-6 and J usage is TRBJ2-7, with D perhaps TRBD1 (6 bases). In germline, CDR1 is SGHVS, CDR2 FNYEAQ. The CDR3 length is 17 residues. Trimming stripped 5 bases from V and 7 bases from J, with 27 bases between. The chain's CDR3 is CASSQASYAGAQGEQYF. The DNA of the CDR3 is TGTGCCAGCAGCCAAGCCTCCTATGCAGGGGCCCAGGGGGAGCAGTACTTC.